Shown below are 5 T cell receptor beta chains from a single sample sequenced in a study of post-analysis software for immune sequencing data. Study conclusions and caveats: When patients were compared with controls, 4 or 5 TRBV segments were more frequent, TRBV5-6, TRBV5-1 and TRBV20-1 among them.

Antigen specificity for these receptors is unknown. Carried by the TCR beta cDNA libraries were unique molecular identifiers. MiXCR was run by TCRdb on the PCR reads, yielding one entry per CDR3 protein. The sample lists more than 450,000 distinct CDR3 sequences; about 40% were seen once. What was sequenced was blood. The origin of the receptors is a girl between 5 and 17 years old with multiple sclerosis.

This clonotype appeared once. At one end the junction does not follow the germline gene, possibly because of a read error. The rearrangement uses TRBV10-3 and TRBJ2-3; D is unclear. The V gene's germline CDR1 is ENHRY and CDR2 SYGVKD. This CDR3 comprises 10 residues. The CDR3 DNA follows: TGTGCCATCAGCCTAGATCCGCAGTATTTT. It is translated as CAISLDPQYF.

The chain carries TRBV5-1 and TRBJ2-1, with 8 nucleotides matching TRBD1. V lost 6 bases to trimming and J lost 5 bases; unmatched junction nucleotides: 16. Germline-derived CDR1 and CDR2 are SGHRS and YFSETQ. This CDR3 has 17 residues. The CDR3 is CASTDSWTGRYDNEQFF. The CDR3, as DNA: TGCGCCAGCACCGACTCTTGGACAGGGAGGTATGACAATGAGCAGTTCTTC.

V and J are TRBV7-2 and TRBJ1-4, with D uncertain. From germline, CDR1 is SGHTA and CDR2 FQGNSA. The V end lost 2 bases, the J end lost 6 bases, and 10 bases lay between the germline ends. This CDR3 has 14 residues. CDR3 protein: CASSLNRVDEKLFF. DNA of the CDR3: TGTGCCAGCAGCTTAAACCGGGTGGATGAAAAACTGTTTTTT.

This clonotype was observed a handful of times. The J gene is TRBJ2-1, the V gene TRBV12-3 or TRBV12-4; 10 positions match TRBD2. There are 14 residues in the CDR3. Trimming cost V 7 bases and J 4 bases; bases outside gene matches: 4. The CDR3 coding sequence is TGTGCCAGCACGGGACTAGCGAATTACAATGAGCAGTTCTTC. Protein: CASTGLANYNEQFF.

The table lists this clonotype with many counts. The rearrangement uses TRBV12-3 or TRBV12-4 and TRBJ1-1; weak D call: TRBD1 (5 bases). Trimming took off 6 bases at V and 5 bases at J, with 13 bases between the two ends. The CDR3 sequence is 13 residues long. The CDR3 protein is CASRRIGVTEAFF. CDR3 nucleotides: TGTGCCAGCAGAAGAATAGGGGTGACTGAAGCTTTCTTT.